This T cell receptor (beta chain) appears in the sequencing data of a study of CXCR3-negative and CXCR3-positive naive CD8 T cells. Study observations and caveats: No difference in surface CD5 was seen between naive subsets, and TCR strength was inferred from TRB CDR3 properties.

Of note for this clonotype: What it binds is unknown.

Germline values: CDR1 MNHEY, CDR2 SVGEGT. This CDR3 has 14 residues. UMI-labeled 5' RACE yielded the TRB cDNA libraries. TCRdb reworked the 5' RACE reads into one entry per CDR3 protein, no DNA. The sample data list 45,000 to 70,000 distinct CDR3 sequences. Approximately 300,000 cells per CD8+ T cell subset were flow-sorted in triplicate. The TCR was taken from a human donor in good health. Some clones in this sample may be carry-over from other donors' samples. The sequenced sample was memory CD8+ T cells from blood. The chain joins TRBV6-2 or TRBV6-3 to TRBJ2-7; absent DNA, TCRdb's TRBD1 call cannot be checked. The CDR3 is CASSYGTNSYEQYF.